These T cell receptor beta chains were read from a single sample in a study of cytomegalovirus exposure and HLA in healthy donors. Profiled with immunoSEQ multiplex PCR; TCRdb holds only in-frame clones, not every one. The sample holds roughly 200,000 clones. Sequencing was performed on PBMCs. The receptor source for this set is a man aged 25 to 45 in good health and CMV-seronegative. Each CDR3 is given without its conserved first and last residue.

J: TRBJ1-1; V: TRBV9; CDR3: ASGPGGVGTEAF
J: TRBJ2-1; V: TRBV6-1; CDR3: ASRGGAGLGNEQF
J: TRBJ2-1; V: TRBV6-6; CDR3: ASSYRTASGRDEQF
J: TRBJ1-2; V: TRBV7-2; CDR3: ASSLVGAGAPNGYT
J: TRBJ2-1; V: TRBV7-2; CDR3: ASSLAPGLSYNEQF
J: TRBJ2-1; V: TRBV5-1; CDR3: ASSLNYLAGGVYNEQF
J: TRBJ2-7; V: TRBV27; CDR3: ASSRTRGEQY
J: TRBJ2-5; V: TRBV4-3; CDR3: ASSQDGLAGETQY
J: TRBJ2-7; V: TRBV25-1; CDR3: ASSEVGDISYEQY
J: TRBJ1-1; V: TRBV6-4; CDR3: ASSLEREQGTEAF
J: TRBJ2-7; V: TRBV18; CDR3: ASSPPSIGGREQY
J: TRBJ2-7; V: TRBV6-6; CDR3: ASSDGSPYEQY
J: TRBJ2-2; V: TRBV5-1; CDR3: ASSPQIAGAGGLF
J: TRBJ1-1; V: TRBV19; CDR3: ASRQLTGGEDTEAF
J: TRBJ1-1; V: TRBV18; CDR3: ASSPLGQGTNTEAF
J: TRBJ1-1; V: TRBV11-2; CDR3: ASSSMGGTEAF
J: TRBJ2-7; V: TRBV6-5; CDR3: ASSYWGTPRNEQY
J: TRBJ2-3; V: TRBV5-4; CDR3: ASSLTAGVSTDTQY
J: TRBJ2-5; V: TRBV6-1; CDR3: ASNGQGAKETQY
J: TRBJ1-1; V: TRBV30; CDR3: AWSVPYLNTEAF
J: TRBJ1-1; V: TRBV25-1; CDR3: ASSESHGGARDTEAF
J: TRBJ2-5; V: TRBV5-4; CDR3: ASSSPGGGETQY
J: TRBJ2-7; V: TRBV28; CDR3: ASRSGLAGVGYEQY
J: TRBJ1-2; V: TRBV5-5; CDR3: ASSLGQQDYYGYT
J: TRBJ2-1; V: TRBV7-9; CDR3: ASSFGLAGGSRSYNEQF
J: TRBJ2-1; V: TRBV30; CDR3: ALYRAYNEQF
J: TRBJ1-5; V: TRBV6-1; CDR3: ASSEAVAVGVGQPQH
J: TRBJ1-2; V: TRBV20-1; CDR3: SASPYGYT
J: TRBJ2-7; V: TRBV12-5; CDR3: ASGRDRGEQY
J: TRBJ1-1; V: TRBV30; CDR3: ACAITRDTEAF
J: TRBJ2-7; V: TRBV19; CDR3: ASSPGTGAYEQY
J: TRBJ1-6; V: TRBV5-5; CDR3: ASSLASQVPSPLH
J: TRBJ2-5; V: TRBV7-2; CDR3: ASSPAGVETQY
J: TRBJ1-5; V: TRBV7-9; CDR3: ASSPGPVPQH
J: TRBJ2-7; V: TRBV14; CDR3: ASSQVKTRVDEQY
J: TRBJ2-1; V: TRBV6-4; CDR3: ASSGLSGSEQF
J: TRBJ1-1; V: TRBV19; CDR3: ASSGHLVGPEAF
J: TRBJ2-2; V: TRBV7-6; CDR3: ASSLGLPPNTGELF
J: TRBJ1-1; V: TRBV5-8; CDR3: ASSLAGAGGNTEAF
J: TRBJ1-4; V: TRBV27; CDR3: ASSLSVAGLNEKLF
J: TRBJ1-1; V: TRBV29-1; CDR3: SASGGTGKATEAF
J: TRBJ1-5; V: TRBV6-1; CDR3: ASSPGGDSNQPQH
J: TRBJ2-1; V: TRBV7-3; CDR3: ASSGLAGSYNEQF
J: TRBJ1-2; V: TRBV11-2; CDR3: ASSLEGVVKGYGYT
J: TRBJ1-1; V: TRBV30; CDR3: AWRREIEAF